This entry lists 24 T cell receptor beta chains sequenced from one sample in a study of blood T cell repertoires in COVID-19 (dated by TCRdb to 2020 to 2022). The library was generated by the immunoSEQ multiplex PCR assay. As stored in TCRdb, this immuneACCESS dataset retains in-frame rearrangements with V and J assigned. A fraction of the clones does not appear; measured against another copy, unresolved V genes explain less than half of the discrepancy, and the remainder lacks a known reason. This sample gives about 500,000 clones in total; about 88% of them show up just once. Less than 9% of the sample rests with the top ten. Sequencing was done on a sample of peripheral blood. Receptors originate from a woman in her forties or fifties with COVID-19, enrolled during active disease.

The chain couples TRBV5-1 to TRBJ2-1; TRBD1 is a possible D gene (6 bases). This CDR3 contains 14 residues. Germline values: CDR1 SGHRS, CDR2 YFSETQ. Trimming pared 1 base from V and 5 bases from J, leaving 10 bases between. The CDR3 DNA sequence: TGCGCCAGCAGCTTGAGGGACACCAACAATGAGCAGTTCTTC. Translation: CASSLRDTNNEQFF.

The chain carries TRBV6-5 and TRBJ1-5, with TRBD1 as a possible D gene (5 bases). V shed 8 bases and J shed 7 bases, with 18 bases lying between them. Germline assignment: CDR1 MNHEY and CDR2 SVGAGI. The CDR3 is 14 residues long. CDR3 residues: CASWGPNLKQPQHF. In DNA, the CDR3 is TGTGCCAGCTGGGGCCCTAATCTCAAACAGCCCCAGCATTTT.

The chain uses TRBV9 and TRBJ2-5; 10 nucleotides match TRBD2. J gave up 5 bases and V 3 bases, and 10 bases lay outside the gene matches. Germline lookup yields CDR1 SGDLS and CDR2 YYNGEE. This CDR3 has 16 residues. CDR3 in DNA: TGTGCCAGCAGCGACCGGGCCAATAGCGGGGGGGAGACCCAGTACTTC. It yields the protein CASSDRANSGGETQYF.

This clone was detected a few times. The chain is built from TRBV4-1 and TRBJ1-6; D is unclear. The germline gives CDR1 MGHRA, CDR2 YSYEKL. The CDR3 consists of 17 residues. V was clipped by 0 bases and J by 3 bases, with 12 bases between them. CDR3 bases: TGCGCCAGCAGCCAAGAGCGAGACACCAACTATAATTCACCCCTCCACTTT. Amino acid sequence: CASSQERDTNYNSPLHF.

This chain links TRBV6-1 with TRBJ1-2; D gene ambiguous. Germline loops: CDR1 MNHNS, CDR2 SASEGT. This CDR3 has 13 amino acids. V lost 0 bases, J lost 4 bases, and 6 bases lay in between. The CDR3 nucleotides read TGTGCCAGCAGTGAAGCGCGTCCCTATGGCTACACCTTC. Protein sequence: CASSEARPYGYTF.

This clone was found a few times. The gene calls are TRBV14 and TRBJ1-1; D is unclear. The V gene's germline CDR1 is SGHDN and CDR2 FVKESK. The V end lost 0 bases, the J end lost 8 bases, and 10 bases lay between the germline ends. The CDR3 is 13 amino acids. The CDR3 sequence: CASSQDRRGEAFF. DNA for the CDR3: TGTGCCAGCAGCCAAGACAGGCGGGGAGAAGCTTTCTTT.

The chain carries TRBV7-9 and TRBJ1-1; 7 nucleotides match TRBD1. V lost 5 bases to trimming and J lost 0 bases; unmatched junction nucleotides: 9. This CDR3 is 16 amino acids long. Per germline, CDR1 SEHNR and CDR2 FQNEAQ (reference sequence). CDR3 bases: TGTGCCAGCAGCCTCGGGACAGTTTACATGAACACTGAAGCTTTCTTT. Encoded protein: CASSLGTVYMNTEAFF.

The chain recombines TRBV18 with TRBJ1-3; D uncertain. The CDR3 has 15 amino acids. V was shortened by 6 bases and J by 0 bases, with 12 bases between the two germline ends. Germline CDR1 is KGHSH and CDR2 is LQKENI. This CDR3 reads CASSSGGISGNTIYF. The CDR3 coding sequence is TGTGCCAGCTCCAGTGGCGGGATCTCTGGAAACACCATATATTTT.

This chain joins TRBV24-1 and TRBJ2-5; 8 bases agree with TRBD1. The J segment lost 4 bases and the V segment lost 3 bases, leaving 9 bases of the junction unmatched. Germline CDR1 KGHDR, CDR2 SFDVKD. The CDR3 is made up of 16 amino acids. CDR3 in amino acids: CATSDPLIDRGETQYF. In DNA, the CDR3 is TGTGCCACCAGTGATCCTCTTATTGACAGGGGAGAGACCCAGTACTTC.

The chain joins TRBV2 to TRBJ2-3; TRBD2 agrees at 10 bases. Trimming at V came to 6 bases and at J to 3 bases, leaving 3 bases not matched to a gene. Germline loops: CDR1 SNHLY, CDR2 FYNNEI. The CDR3 has 14 residues. This CDR3 reads CASRETSGTDTQYF. DNA of the CDR3: TGTGCCAGCAGGGAGACTAGCGGGACAGATACGCAGTATTTT.

The chain joins TRBV27 to TRBJ1-6, with 9 bases that match TRBD1. This CDR3 region has 15 residues. Germline V gene data show CDR1 as MNHEY and CDR2 as SMNVEV (reference sequence). The trim removed 6 bases at V and 8 bases at J, leaving 8 bases unmatched. CDR3 in amino acids: CASRKLQGAHSPLHF. The CDR3 DNA reads as TGTGCCAGCAGGAAGTTACAGGGGGCGCATTCACCCCTCCACTTT.

This clone was seen many times. The chain links TRBV7-6 to TRBJ1-3; a possible D gene is TRBD1 (6 bases). Per the germline V gene, CDR1 is SGHVS and CDR2 is FNYEAQ. Trimming took 0 bases from V and 3 from J, leaving 12 bases between them. This CDR3 is built from 16 residues. The CDR3, as DNA: TGTGCCAGCAGCTTAGCGGCGGGGGCTCTTGGAAACACCATATATTTT. It encodes CASSLAAGALGNTIYF.

This sequence joins TRBV12-5 and TRBJ2-4; a weak D match, TRBD2 (7 bases). CDR1 is LGHNT, CDR2 FRNRAP, per germline. With 5 bases removed from V and 1 base from J, the gap between germline ends came to 9 bases. This CDR3 has 14 residues. The CDR3 spells CASGPGGAKNIQYF. The CDR3 region has the DNA TGTGCTAGTGGTCCGGGGGGCGCCAAAAACATTCAGTACTTC.

V is TRBV6-5 and J is TRBJ1-2; unclear D gene. CDR1 is MNHEY, CDR2 SVGAGI, per germline. This CDR3 is built from 13 residues. The V end was cut by 0 bases, the J end by 6 bases, with 8 bases between. The CDR3 bases are TGTGCCAGCAGTTACTCCGTCTCAGATGGCTACACCTTC. It codes for CASSYSVSDGYTF.

This chain connects TRBV27 to TRBJ2-1; a weak D match, TRBD2 (7 bases). Trimming cost V 5 bases and J 7 bases, with 15 bases left between them. The CDR3 contains 14 residues. In germline, CDR1 is MNHEY, CDR2 SMNVEV (reference sequence). The CDR3: CASSPPGGWNEQFF. The CDR3 DNA reads TGTGCCAGCAGTCCCCCGGGGGGCTGGAATGAGCAGTTCTTC.

Written as DNA, the CDR3 is TGCAGCCTGGGGGGGCCGAACACTGAAGCTTTCTTT. Translation: CSLGGPNTEAFF. The chain has TRBV29-1 and TRBJ1-1; TRBD1 is a possible D gene (6 bases). Trimming removed 8 bases from V and 1 base from J, with 11 bases in between. The CDR3 covers 12 residues. Germline V gene sequence: CDR1 SQVTM, CDR2 ANQGSEA.

The rearrangement joins TRBV5-6 to TRBJ1-2; D unresolved. V was cut by 1 base and J by 3 bases, with 10 bases left in between. Germline CDR1 SGHDT, CDR2 YYEEEE. The CDR3 totals 14 residues. The CDR3 DNA is TGTGCCAGCAGCTTGCCCGGGAACGACTATGGCTACACCTTC. It translates to CASSLPGNDYGYTF.

This sequence joins TRBV7-2 and TRBJ2-7, with 8 nucleotides matching TRBD1. Germline trimming cut 2 bases from V and 0 bases from J; bases unmatched to any gene: 6. The germline gives CDR1 SGHTA, CDR2 FQGNSA. The CDR3 runs 16 residues. The CDR3 DNA reads TGTGCCAGCAGCTTAAGATCCGGGACAGGCTCCTACGAGCAGTACTTC. This encodes CASSLRSGTGSYEQYF.

The V call is TRBV12-3 or TRBV12-4, the J call TRBJ2-1; D is perhaps TRBD1 (5 bases). The CDR3 loop spans 13 amino acids. Trimming removed 7 bases at V and 3 bases at J, with 10 bases between. The CDR3 DNA follows: TGTGCCAGCACTCCTGACAGCTACAATGAGCAGTTCTTC. Translated, it gives CASTPDSYNEQFF.

The J gene is TRBJ1-1, the V gene TRBV28, with D unclear. Germline CDR1 reads MDHEN; CDR2 reads SYDVKM. The V end lost 3 bases, the J end lost 7 bases, and 9 bases lay between the germline ends. This CDR3 has 12 residues. The CDR3 bases are TGTGCCAGCAGTTTTCGGCAGCGTGAAGCTTTCTTT. Protein sequence: CASSFRQREAFF. The full variable domain, rest sourced from reference TRBV28 and TRBJ1-1, is DVKVTQSSRYLVKRTGEKVFLECVQDMDHENMFWYRQDPGLGLRLIYFSYDVKMKEKGDIPEGYSVSREKKERFSLILESASTNQTSMYLCASSFRQREAFFGQGTRLTVV.

The J gene is TRBJ2-3, the V gene TRBV5-6; D is perhaps TRBD2 (6 bases). The CDR3 is 16 amino acids. Germline V gives CDR1 SGHDT, CDR2 YYEEEE. Trimming shortened V by 3 bases and J by 2 bases, and 16 bases separated the two germline ends. The CDR3 spells CASSSGRGTVTDTQYF. DNA of the CDR3: TGTGCCAGCAGCTCCGGACGGGGGACCGTCACAGATACGCAGTATTTT.

This clone appeared a single time. The chain carries TRBV2 and TRBJ1-2; TRBD1 is a possible D gene (6 bases). The CDR3 length is 12 residues. The V end lost 7 bases, the J end lost 4 bases, and 10 bases lay between the germline ends. Germline assignment: CDR1 SNHLY and CDR2 FYNNEI. The CDR3 DNA sequence: TGTGCCAGCACCGGGACACGCTATGGCTACACCTTC. This gives the protein CASTGTRYGYTF.

Only a few counts were recorded for this clone. The chain is built from TRBV2 and TRBJ1-2; D gene ambiguous. Trimming pared 8 bases from V and 5 bases from J, leaving 18 bases between. Germline CDR1 is SNHLY and CDR2 is FYNNEI. This CDR3 is 14 amino acids long. The CDR3 protein is CASSPGAQAYGYTF. The DNA of the CDR3 is TGTGCCAGCTCTCCGGGAGCGCAGGCTTATGGCTACACCTTC.

The genes are TRBV2 and TRBJ2-1; 8 nucleotides match TRBD1. CDR1 and CDR2 (germline): SNHLY, FYNNEI. The V and J ends lost 2 bases and 0 bases, in that order; junction bases with no gene match: 15. The length of the CDR3 is 20 residues. The CDR3 nucleotides are TGTGCCAGCAGTGAAAGGCCCCAGGGGGCCGTTTTTACCTCCTACAATGAGCAGTTCTTC. Translated: CASSERPQGAVFTSYNEQFF.